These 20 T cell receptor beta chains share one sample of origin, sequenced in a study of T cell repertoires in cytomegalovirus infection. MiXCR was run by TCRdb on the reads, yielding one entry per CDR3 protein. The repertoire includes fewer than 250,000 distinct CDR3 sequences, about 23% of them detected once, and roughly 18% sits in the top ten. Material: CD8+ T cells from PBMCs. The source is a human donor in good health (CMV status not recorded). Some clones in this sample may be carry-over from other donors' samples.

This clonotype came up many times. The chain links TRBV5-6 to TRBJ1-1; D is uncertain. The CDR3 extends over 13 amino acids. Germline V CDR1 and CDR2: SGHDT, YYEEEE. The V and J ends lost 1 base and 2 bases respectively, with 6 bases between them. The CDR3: CASSLTRNTEAFF. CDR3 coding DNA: TGTGCCAGCAGCTTGACCCGTAACACTGAAGCTTTCTTT.

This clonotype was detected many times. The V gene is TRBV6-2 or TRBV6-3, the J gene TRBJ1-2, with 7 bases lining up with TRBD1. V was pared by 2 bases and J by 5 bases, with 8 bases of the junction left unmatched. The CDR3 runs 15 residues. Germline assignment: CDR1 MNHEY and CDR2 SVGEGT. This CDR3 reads CASSYEAGGRYGYTF. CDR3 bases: TGTGCCAGCAGTTACGAAGCAGGGGGGAGGTATGGCTACACCTTC.

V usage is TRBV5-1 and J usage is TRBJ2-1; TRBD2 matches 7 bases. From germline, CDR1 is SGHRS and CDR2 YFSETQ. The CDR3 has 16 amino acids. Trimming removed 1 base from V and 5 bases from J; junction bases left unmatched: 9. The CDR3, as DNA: TGCGCCAGCAGCTTGCGTCAGCGGGAAGCAAACAATGAGCAGTTCTTC. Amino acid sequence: CASSLRQREANNEQFF.

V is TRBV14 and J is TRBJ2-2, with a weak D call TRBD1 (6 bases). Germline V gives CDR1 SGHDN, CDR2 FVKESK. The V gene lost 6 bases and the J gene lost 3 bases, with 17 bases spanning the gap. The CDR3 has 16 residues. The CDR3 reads CASSPSWGPHTGELFF. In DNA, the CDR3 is TGTGCCAGCAGTCCAAGTTGGGGGCCTCACACCGGGGAGCTGTTTTTT.

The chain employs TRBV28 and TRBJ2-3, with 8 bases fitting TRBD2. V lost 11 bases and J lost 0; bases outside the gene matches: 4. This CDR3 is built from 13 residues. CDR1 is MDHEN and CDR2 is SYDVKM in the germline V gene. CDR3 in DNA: TGTGCCTCGGGGGGGCGGAGCACAGATACGCAGTATTTT. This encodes CASGGRSTDTQYF.

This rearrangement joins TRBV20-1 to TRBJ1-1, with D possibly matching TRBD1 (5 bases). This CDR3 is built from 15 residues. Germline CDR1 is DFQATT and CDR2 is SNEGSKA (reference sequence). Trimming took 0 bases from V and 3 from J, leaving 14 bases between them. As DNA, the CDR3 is TGCAGTGCTAGAGACGGAGACAGTTGGGACACTGAAGCTTTCTTT. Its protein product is CSARDGDSWDTEAFF.

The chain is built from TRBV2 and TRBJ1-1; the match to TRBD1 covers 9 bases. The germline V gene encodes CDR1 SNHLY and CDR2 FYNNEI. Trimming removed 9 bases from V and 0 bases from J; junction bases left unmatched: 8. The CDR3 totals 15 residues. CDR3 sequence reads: CASTGGPNMNTEAFF. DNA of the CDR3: TGTGCCAGTACAGGGGGCCCTAACATGAACACTGAAGCTTTCTTT.

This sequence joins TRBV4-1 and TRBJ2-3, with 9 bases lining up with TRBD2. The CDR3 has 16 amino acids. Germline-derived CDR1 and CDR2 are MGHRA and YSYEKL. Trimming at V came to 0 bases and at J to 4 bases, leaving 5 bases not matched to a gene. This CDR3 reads CASSQDPAGGADTQYF. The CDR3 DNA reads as TGCGCCAGCAGCCAAGATCCAGCGGGGGGAGCAGATACGCAGTATTTT.

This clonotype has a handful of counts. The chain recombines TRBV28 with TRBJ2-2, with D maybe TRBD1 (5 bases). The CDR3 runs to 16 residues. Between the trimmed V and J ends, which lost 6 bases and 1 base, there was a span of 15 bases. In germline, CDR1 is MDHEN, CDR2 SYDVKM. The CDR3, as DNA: TGTGCCAGCAGCCCGGAAATGGGGCTGAACACCGGGGAGCTGTTTTTT. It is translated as CASSPEMGLNTGELFF.

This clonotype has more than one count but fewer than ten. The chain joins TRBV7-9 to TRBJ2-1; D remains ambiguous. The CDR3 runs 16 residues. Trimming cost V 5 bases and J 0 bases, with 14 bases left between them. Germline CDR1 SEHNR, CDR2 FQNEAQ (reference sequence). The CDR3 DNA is TGTGCCAGCAGCACGTCGAAGGTTAGCTCCTACAATGAGCAGTTCTTC. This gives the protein CASSTSKVSSYNEQFF.

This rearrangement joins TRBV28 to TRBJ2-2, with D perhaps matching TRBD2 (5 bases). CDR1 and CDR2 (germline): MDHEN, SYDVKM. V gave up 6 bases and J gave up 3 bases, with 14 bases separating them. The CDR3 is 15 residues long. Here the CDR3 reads CASRAFEGDTGELFF. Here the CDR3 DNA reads TGTGCCAGCAGGGCTTTTGAGGGTGACACCGGGGAGCTGTTTTTT.

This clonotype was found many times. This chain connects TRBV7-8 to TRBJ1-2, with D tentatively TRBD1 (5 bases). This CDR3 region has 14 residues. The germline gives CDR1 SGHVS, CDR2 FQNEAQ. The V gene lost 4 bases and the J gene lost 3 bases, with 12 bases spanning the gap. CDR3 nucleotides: TGTGCCAGCAGCTCGCCGGGACTGGACTATGGCTACACCTTC. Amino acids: CASSSPGLDYGYTF.

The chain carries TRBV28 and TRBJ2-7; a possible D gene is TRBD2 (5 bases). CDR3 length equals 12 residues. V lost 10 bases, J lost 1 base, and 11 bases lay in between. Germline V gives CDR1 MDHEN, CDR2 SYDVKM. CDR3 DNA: TGTGCCACCCAGAGGGAGTCCTACGAGCAGTACTTC. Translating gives CATQRESYEQYF.

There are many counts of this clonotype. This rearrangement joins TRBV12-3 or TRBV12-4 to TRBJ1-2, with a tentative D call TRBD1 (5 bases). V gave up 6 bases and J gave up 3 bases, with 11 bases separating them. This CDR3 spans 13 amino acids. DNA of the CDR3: TGTGCCAGCAGCACGCCAGGGTACTATGGCTACACCTTC. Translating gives CASSTPGYYGYTF.

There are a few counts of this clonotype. The CDR3 nucleotides read TGTGCCAGCAGCTCCCAGGTCTCCTACGAGCAGTACTTC. Translation gives CASSSQVSYEQYF. The chain carries TRBV7-9 and TRBJ2-7; D not resolved. Trimming stripped 4 bases from V and 0 bases from J, with 7 bases between. The CDR3 sequence is 13 residues long. CDR1 is SEHNR, CDR2 FQNEAQ, per germline (reference sequence).

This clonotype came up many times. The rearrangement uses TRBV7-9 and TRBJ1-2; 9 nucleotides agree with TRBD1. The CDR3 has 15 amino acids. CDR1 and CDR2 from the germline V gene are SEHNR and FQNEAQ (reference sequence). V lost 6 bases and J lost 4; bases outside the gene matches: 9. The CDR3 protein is CASSPPGQGIYGYTF. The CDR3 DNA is TGTGCCAGCAGTCCACCGGGACAGGGCATCTATGGCTACACCTTC.

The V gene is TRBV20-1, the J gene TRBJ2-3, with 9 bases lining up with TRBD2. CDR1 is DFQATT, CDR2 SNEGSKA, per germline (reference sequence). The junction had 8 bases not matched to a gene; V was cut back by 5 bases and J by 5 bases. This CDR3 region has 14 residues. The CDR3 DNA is TGCAGTGCTCAGATAGCGGGGGCGCGAGATACGCAGTATTTT. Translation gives CSAQIAGARDTQYF.

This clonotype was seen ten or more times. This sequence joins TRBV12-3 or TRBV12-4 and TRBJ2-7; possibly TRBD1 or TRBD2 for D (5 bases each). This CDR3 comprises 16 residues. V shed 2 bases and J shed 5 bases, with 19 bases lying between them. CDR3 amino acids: CASSLSRGVIFNEQYF. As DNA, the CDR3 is TGTGCCAGCAGTTTATCTCGAGGGGTGATATTCAACGAGCAGTACTTC.

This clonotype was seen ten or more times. CDR3 protein: CASSAGTDEKLFF. CDR3 DNA sequence: TGTGCCAGCAGCGCGGGGACTGATGAAAAACTGTTTTTT. The chain carries TRBV7-6 and TRBJ1-4; D perhaps matches TRBD1 (5 bases). The V gene's germline CDR1 is SGHVS and CDR2 FNYEAQ. Trimming shortened V by 5 bases and J by 6 bases, and 10 bases separated the two germline ends. The CDR3 loop spans 13 amino acids.

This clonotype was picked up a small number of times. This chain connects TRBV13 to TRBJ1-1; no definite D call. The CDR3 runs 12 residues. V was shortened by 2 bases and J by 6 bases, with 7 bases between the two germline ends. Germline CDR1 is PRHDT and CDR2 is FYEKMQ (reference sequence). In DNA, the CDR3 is TGTGCCAGCAGCTTATTCCGCGCTGAAGCTTTCTTT. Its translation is CASSLFRAEAFF.